This is a list of T cell receptor beta chains from one sample in a study of T cell clones after liver transplantation. Measured with immunoSEQ multiplex PCR; TCRdb has only the in-frame clones, and not every one. The table has 9,200 or so clones, approximately 80% seen once. The specimen comprised CD8+ T cells from blood, sampled at the 22-month timepoint. These receptors were taken from a human patient who received a liver transplant. The graft donor may be the source of some T cells. CDR3s include the opening cysteine and the closing phenylalanine or tryptophan. Each record gives: D gene, clone size, J gene, V gene, CDR3 DNA, CDR3 protein. A D gene is named only where the DNA matches it firmly. Expanded clones are given a class, and other clones once, few, many or no size at all.

TRBD2 - TRBJ2-1 TRBV11-2 TGTGCCAGCAGCTCAGCCGGGACTAGCGGGGGAGTCTCCTACAATGAGCAGTTCTTC CASSSAGTSGGVSYNEQFF
TRBD1 - TRBJ2-2 TRBV9 TGTGCCAGCAGCGCCAGACAGGGGCCCGCCGGGGAGCTGTTTTTT CASSARQGPAGELFF
TRBD1 - TRBJ2-4 TRBV28 TGTGCCATCAAAAGCCGGGACAGGGATTTATATTTAGCCAAAAACATTCAGTACTTC CAIKSRDRDLYLAKNIQYF
TRBD1 - TRBJ2-7 TRBV5-6 TGTGCCAGCAGCTTGAACGTCGGGACAGGGGAAAGCTCCTACGAGCAGTACTTC CASSLNVGTGESSYEQYF
- - TRBJ1-1 TRBV4-1 TGCGCCAGCAGCCAAGGCCTAGGGAACACTGAAGCTTTCTTT CASSQGLGNTEAFF
TRBD1 - TRBJ1-2 TRBV2 TGTGCCAGCAGTGATGAGGGGGCGACCAACTATGGCTACACCTTC CASSDEGATNYGYTF
- - TRBJ1-4 TRBV5-6 TGTGCCAGCAGCTTGGTAACGGAAAAGAATGAAAAACTGTTTTTT CASSLVTEKNEKLFF
- - TRBJ1-6 TRBV28 TGTGCCAGCGAGAGCTCCTATAATTCACCCCTCCACTTT CASESSYNSPLHF
- - TRBJ1-1 TRBV6-1 TGTGCCAGCAGTGAAGAGGCAGGGGCCGGGACTGAAGCTTTCTTT CASSEEAGAGTEAFF
- few TRBJ2-7 TRBV11-2 TGTGCCAGCAGCCTATCATCCTACGAGCAGTACTTC CASSLSSYEQYF
- - TRBJ1-1 TRBV7-8 TGTGCCAGCAGCTTAGAGGCAGGTGGGAACACTGAAGCTTTCTTT CASSLEAGGNTEAFF
- - TRBJ1-5 TRBV19 TGTGCCAGTACACAGGGTACTCAGCCCCAGCATTTT CASTQGTQPQHF
- once TRBJ1-1 TRBV28 TGTGCCAGCAGTTATGCTGAAGCTTTCTTT CASSYAEAFF
- hyperexpanded TRBJ1-1 TRBV5-4 TGTGCCAGCAGACAGGGTGGAGACACTGAAGCTTTCTTT CASRQGGDTEAFF
TRBD1 - TRBJ1-2 TRBV13 TGTGCCAGCAGCTCCCGGGACAGGGGAAACTATGGCTACACCTTC CASSSRDRGNYGYTF
- once TRBJ2-3 TRBV2 TGTGCCAGCAGAGGGGCAGTGGCTAATGAGGGCACAGATACGCAGTATTTT CASRGAVANEGTDTQYF
- - TRBJ2-2 TRBV2 TGTGCCAGCAGCCTGAGATGGACAGCTCGAGGAGACGGGGAGCTGTTTTTT CASSLRWTARGDGELFF
- - TRBJ1-3 TRBV7-9 TGTGCCAGCAGCTTAGCGGACGGTGGAAACACCATATATTTT CASSLADGGNTIYF
TRBD1 - TRBJ1-2 TRBV6-6 TGTGCCAGCAGTTACCTCGGGACAGGGGGAGAGGGCTACACCTTC CASSYLGTGGEGYTF
TRBD1 - TRBJ2-2 TRBV28 TGTGCCAGCAGACCCCGGGACAGGTCCGGGGAGCTGTTTTTT CASRPRDRSGELFF
TRBD1 - TRBJ2-7 TRBV28 TGTGCCAGCAGTCGAGCTCGGGACAGTTTCTACGAGCAGTACTTC CASSRARDSFYEQYF
- - TRBJ1-1 TRBV7-9 TGTGCCAGCAGCTCGCCCGGCCTCATGAACACTGAAGCTTTCTTT CASSSPGLMNTEAFF
- - TRBJ2-7 TRBV16 TGTGCCAGCAGCCAATCGTCCAGTCCCTACGAGCAGTACTTC CASSQSSSPYEQYF
- - TRBJ2-1 TRBV30 TGTGCCTGGGTCTCGACCCGGGGGAGCTCCTACAATGAGCAGTTCTTC CAWVSTRGSSYNEQFF
TRBD1 - TRBJ1-2 TRBV5-5 TGTGCCAGCAGCTTGGCCGGACAGGGCGTCTATGGCTACACCTTC CASSLAGQGVYGYTF
- - TRBJ2-3 TRBV5-4 TGTGCCAGCAGCTTTGGGGGCCGAAGCACAGATACGCAGTATTTT CASSFGGRSTDTQYF
TRBD2 - TRBJ2-7 TRBV7-2 TGTGCCAGCAGCTTAGTAGCGGGGGCGTCAGGGGAGCAGTACTTC CASSLVAGASGEQYF
- few TRBJ1-3 TRBV7-9 TGTGCCAGCAGCTTAGGAGACACCATATATTTT CASSLGDTIYF
- - TRBJ2-7 TRBV5-6 TGTGCCAGCAGCTTGGCCCGGCGTTACGAGCAGTACTTC CASSLARRYEQYF
- few TRBJ1-6 TRBV5-4 TGTGCCAGCAGCCAAACAGGGTCCCGGTATGGTTCACCCCTCCACTTT CASSQTGSRYGSPLHF
- - TRBJ2-7 TRBV27 TGTGCCAGCAGTTTATCGGGGGCGCAGTACGAGCAGTACTTC CASSLSGAQYEQYF
- once TRBJ1-2 TRBV6-1 TGTGCCAGCAGTGGAGAGGGTCAAGAATCTAACTATGGCTACACCTTC CASSGEGQESNYGYTF
TRBD1 - TRBJ1-1 TRBV29-1 TGCAGCGTGGGGGAGAGGGGGCACACTGAAGCTTTCTTT CSVGERGHTEAFF
- medium-sized TRBJ2-7 TRBV6-5 TGTGCCAGCAGTCCGTCGAATGGCCACGAGCAGTACTTC CASSPSNGHEQYF
TRBD2 - TRBJ2-7 TRBV5-5 TGTGCCAGCACGGTCGGGGGGATTTACGAGCAGTACTTC CASTVGGIYEQYF
- - TRBJ1-1 TRBV9 TGTGCCAGCACCAATTCTCCAACAGGGAACACTGAAGCTTTCTTT CASTNSPTGNTEAFF
- - TRBJ2-1 TRBV6-1 TGTGCCAGCTCCTCCTGGTCCTACAATGAGCAGTTCTTC CASSSWSYNEQFF
- - TRBJ2-2 TRBV7-9 TGTGCCAGCAGCCCCCGCAACACCGGGGAGCTGTTTTTT CASSPRNTGELFF
TRBD1 - TRBJ1-1 TRBV4-2 TGTGCCAGCAGCCAAGAAAGGGACAGGGAGGTCCCTGAAGCTTTCTTT CASSQERDREVPEAFF